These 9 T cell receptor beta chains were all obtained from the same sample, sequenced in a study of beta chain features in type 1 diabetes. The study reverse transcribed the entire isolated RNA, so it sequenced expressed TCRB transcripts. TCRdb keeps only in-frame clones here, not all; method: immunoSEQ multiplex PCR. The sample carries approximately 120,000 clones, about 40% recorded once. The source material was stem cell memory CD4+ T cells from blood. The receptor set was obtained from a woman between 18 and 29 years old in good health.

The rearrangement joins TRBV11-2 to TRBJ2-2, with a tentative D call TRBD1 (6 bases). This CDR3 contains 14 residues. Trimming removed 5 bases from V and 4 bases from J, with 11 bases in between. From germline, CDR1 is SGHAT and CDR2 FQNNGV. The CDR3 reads CASSPGQFTGELFF. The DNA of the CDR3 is TGTGCCAGCAGCCCCGGACAGTTCACCGGGGAGCTGTTTTTT.

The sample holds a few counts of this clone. CDR3 sequence (DNA): TGTGCCAGTAGGAGGCTAGCGGGAGATACCGGGGAGCTGTTTTTT. It specifies CASRRLAGDTGELFF. This chain connects TRBV19 to TRBJ2-2; 10 bases are a match to TRBD2. The CDR3 has 15 residues. V trimming: 6 bases; J trimming: 5 bases; junction bases outside the gene matches: 6. CDR1 LNHDA and CDR2 SQIVND come from the germline V gene (reference sequence).

CDR3 sequence (DNA): TGCGCCAGCAGCTCCCTAGCGGGAAGCTACGAGCAGTACTTC. Protein: CASSSLAGSYEQYF. The chain joins TRBV5-1 to TRBJ2-7; 9 bases agree with TRBD2. Trimming at V came to 3 bases and at J to 3 bases, leaving 4 bases not matched to a gene. This CDR3 is 14 amino acids long. In germline, CDR1 is SGHRS, CDR2 YFSETQ. Full variable domain (remainder filled in from reference TRBV5-1 and TRBJ2-7): KAGVTQTPRYLIKTRGQQVTLSCSPISGHRSVSWYQQTPGQGLQFLFEYFSETQRNKGNFPGRFSGRQFSNSRSEMNVSTLELGDSALYLCASSSLAGSYEQYFGPGTRLTVT.

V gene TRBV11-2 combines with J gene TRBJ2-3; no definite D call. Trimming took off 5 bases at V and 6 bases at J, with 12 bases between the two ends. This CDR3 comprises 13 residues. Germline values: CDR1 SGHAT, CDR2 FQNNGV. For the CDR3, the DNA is TGTGCCAGCAGCACCACCGGGTGGGATACGCAGTATTTT. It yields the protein CASSTTGWDTQYF.

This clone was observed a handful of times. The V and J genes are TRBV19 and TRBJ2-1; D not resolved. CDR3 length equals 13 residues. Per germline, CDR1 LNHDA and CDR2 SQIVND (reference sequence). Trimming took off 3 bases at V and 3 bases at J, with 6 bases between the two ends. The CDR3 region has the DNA TGTGCCAGTAGTATCAGATTCTACAATGAGCAGTTCTTC. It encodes CASSIRFYNEQFF. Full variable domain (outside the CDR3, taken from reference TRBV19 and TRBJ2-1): DGGITQSPKYLFRKEGQNVTLSCEQNLNHDAMYWYRQDPGQGLRLIYYSQIVNDFQKGDIAEGYSVSREKKESFPLTVTSAQKNPTAFYLCASSIRFYNEQFFGPGTRLTVL.

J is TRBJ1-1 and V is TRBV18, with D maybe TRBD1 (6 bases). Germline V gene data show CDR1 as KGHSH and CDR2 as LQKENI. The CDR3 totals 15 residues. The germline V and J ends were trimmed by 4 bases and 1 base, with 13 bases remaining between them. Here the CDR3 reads CASSRPTGPNTEAFF. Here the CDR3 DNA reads TGTGCCAGCTCACGACCTACAGGGCCGAACACTGAAGCTTTCTTT.

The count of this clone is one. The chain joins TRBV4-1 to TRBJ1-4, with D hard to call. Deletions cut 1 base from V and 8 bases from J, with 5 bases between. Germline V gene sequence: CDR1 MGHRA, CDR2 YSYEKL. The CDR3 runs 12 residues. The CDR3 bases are TGCGCCAGCAGCCAAGTCCTCGAAAAACTGTTTTTT. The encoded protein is CASSQVLEKLFF.

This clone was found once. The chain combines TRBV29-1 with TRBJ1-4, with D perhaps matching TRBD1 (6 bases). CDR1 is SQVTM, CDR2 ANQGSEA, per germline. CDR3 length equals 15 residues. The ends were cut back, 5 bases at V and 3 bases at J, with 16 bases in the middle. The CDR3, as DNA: TGCAGCGTTCAGGGAATGGGGGGGCCTAATGAAAAACTGTTTTTT. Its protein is CSVQGMGGPNEKLFF.

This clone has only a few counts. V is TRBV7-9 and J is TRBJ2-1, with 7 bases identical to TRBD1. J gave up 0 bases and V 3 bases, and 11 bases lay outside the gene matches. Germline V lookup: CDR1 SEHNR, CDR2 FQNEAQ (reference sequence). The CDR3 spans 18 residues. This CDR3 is CASSFDREGPSSYNEQFF. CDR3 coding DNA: TGTGCCAGCAGCTTTGACAGGGAAGGCCCTAGCTCCTACAATGAGCAGTTCTTC.